Following are 21 T cell receptor beta chains from one sample sequenced in a study of blood T cell repertoires in COVID-19. TCRdb's table, derived via immunoSEQ multiplex PCR, lists solely in-frame clones and lacks some. Of 130,000 to 150,000 clones in the sample, roughly 86% were seen once. Specimen: peripheral blood. The receptors were gathered from a human donor in a cohort sampled during active COVID-19.

The V call is TRBV4-1, the J call TRBJ1-1, with unresolved D. V was shortened by 4 bases and J by 6 bases, with 12 bases between the two germline ends. CDR1 MGHRA and CDR2 YSYEKL come from the germline V gene. There are 13 residues in the CDR3. The CDR3 coding sequence is TGCGCCAGCAGCCTAACCAGCGGCGCTGAAGCTTTCTTT. This sequence encodes CASSLTSGAEAFF.

The table lists this clone with a count of one. The J gene is TRBJ1-4, the V gene TRBV5-4, with 11 bases that match TRBD1. Germline V gene lookup returns CDR1 SGHNT and CDR2 YYREEE (reference sequence). Trimming at V came to 3 bases and at J to 6 bases, leaving 4 bases not matched to a gene. This CDR3 contains 15 residues. In nucleotides, the CDR3 is TGTGCCAGCAGCTCACCGGGACAGGGGGATGAAAAACTGTTTTTT. This sequence encodes CASSSPGQGDEKLFF.

The CDR3 here is CASSGQQGLSNQPQHF. The CDR3 nucleotides read TGTGCCAGCAGTGGACAACAGGGTCTTAGCAATCAGCCCCAGCATTTT. The rearrangement uses TRBV6-1 and TRBJ1-5, with a possible D match to TRBD1 (6 bases). Germline V gene sequence: CDR1 MNHNS, CDR2 SASEGT. V was pared by 4 bases and J by 0 bases, with 13 bases between. The CDR3 is made up of 16 amino acids.

The chain carries TRBV6-6 and TRBJ1-5; D unclear. CDR1 and CDR2 (germline): MNHNY, SVGAGI (reference sequence). This CDR3 comprises 14 residues. With 7 bases removed from V and 4 bases from J, the gap between germline ends came to 14 bases. The CDR3 sequence: CASTLSGFNQPQHF. CDR3 DNA sequence: TGTGCCAGCACCCTAAGTGGTTTTAATCAGCCCCAGCATTTT.

The J gene is TRBJ1-4, the V gene TRBV7-2; D unclear. Trimming removed 3 bases from V and 6 bases from J, with 8 bases in between. The CDR3 is 13 amino acids. The germline V gene encodes CDR1 SGHTA and CDR2 FQGNSA. Here the CDR3 reads CASSLLVYEKLFF. The CDR3 DNA is TGTGCCAGCAGCTTGTTAGTTTATGAAAAACTGTTTTTT.

J is TRBJ2-7 and V is TRBV7-9; TRBD1 aligns across 9 bases. Germline trimming cut 6 bases from V and 1 base from J; bases unmatched to any gene: 7. Germline lookup yields CDR1 SEHNR and CDR2 FQNEAQ (reference sequence). The CDR3 totals 15 residues. The CDR3 DNA follows: TGTGCCAGCAGATCTCCGGGACAGGGATCCTACGAGCAGTACTTC. Translation gives CASRSPGQGSYEQYF.

CDR3 region: CASSKSNAGKEKQETQYF. The CDR3 coding sequence is TGTGCCAGCAGCAAATCAAATGCGGGGAAAGAAAAACAAGAGACCCAGTACTTC. The chain links TRBV21-1 to TRBJ2-5; the tabulated D call, TRBD2, remains unverified against the DNA. TRBV21-1 is classified as a pseudogene. This CDR3 contains 18 residues.

The CDR3 loop is CAIGSSGIYEQYF. In nucleotides, the CDR3 is TGTGCCATCGGTTCTAGCGGGATCTACGAGCAGTACTTC. J is TRBJ2-7 and V is TRBV10-3, with 9 bases fitting TRBD2. J was trimmed by 3 bases and V by 8 bases; bases with no gene match: 5. The CDR3 is 13 residues long. In germline, CDR1 is ENHRY, CDR2 SYGVKD.

The chain is built from TRBV7-9 and TRBJ1-4; possible D gene TRBD1, 6 bases. The CDR3 has 18 residues. V was pared by 5 bases and J by 0 bases, with 19 bases between. CDR1 is SEHNR and CDR2 is FQNEAQ in the germline V gene (reference sequence). The CDR3 DNA reads TGTGCCAGCAGCACCCCAGGGGCCGAGACTCCAACTAATGAAAAACTGTTTTTT. Translating gives CASSTPGAETPTNEKLFF.

V is TRBV28 and J is TRBJ2-2; the match to TRBD2 covers 13 bases. The germline gives CDR1 MDHEN, CDR2 SYDVKM. V was clipped by 6 bases and J by 1 base; unmatched bases: 8. The CDR3 has 18 residues. The CDR3 region is CASSRRRTSGGNTGELFF. The CDR3 DNA follows: TGTGCCAGCAGCCGACGGCGGACTAGCGGGGGGAACACCGGGGAGCTGTTTTTT. The full variable domain, completed using reference TRBV28 and TRBJ2-2, is DVKVTQSSRYLVKRTGEKVFLECVQDMDHENMFWYRQDPGLGLRLIYFSYDVKMKEKGDIPEGYSVSREKKERFSLILESASTNQTSMYLCASSRRRTSGGNTGELFFGEGSRLTVL.

This chain's CDR3 is CASTPGSQLSSGNTIYF. The CDR3 nucleotides read TGTGCCAGTACCCCAGGTTCACAGCTAAGCTCTGGAAACACCATATATTTT. The V and J genes are TRBV19 and TRBJ1-3; D gene unclear. The V gene lost 7 bases and the J gene lost 0 bases, with 19 bases spanning the gap. Germline V CDR1 and CDR2: LNHDA, SQIVND (reference sequence). CDR3 size: 17 residues.

In its sample, this clone was seen once. The V gene is TRBV4-3, the J gene TRBJ2-7; TRBD2 might be the D (6 bases). The V end was cut by 2 bases, the J end by 0 bases, with 11 bases between. The germline CDR1 and CDR2 sequences are LGHNA and YSLEER. The CDR3 consists of 15 residues. Here the CDR3 reads CASSQLAKSSYEQYF. CDR3 coding DNA: TGCGCCAGCAGCCAACTAGCGAAAAGCTCCTACGAGCAGTACTTC.

The chain joins TRBV11-2 to TRBJ1-4; D uncertain. Germline V lookup: CDR1 SGHAT, CDR2 FQNNGV. The CDR3 loop spans 14 amino acids. The V end was cut by 1 base, the J end by 4 bases, with 7 bases between. CDR3 sequence (DNA): TGTGCCAGCAGCTTAGTAAGGAGTAATGAAAAACTGTTTTTT. Amino acids: CASSLVRSNEKLFF. Combining the CDR3 with reference TRBV11-2 and TRBJ1-4 gives the whole variable domain EAGVAQSPRYKIIEKRQSVAFWCNPISGHATLYWYQQILGQGPKLLIQFQNNGVVDDSQLPKDRFSAERLKGVDSTLKIQPAKLEDSAVYLCASSLVRSNEKLFFGSGTQLSVL.

V usage is TRBV9 and J usage is TRBJ2-1; TRBD2 matches at 9 bases. V was pared by 6 bases and J by 7 bases, with 14 bases of the junction left unmatched. Germline-derived CDR1 and CDR2 are SGDLS and YYNGEE. The CDR3 is 16 residues long. The CDR3 loop is CASTPRGSGGHNEQFF. The CDR3 DNA sequence: TGTGCCAGCACCCCGCGGGGAAGCGGGGGGCATAATGAGCAGTTCTTC.

The chain is built from TRBV4-3 and TRBJ1-2; 7 bases map to TRBD1. The V gene end was trimmed by 1 base and the J gene end by 3 bases; junction bases not matched to a gene: 8. The CDR3 totals 16 residues. Per germline, CDR1 LGHNA and CDR2 YSLEER. The CDR3 DNA follows: TGCGCCAGCAGCCAAGTTGGGACAGCCGACGACTATGGCTACACCTTC. As protein: CASSQVGTADDYGYTF.

The genes are TRBV30 and TRBJ2-7, with D possibly matching TRBD1 (5 bases). V was cut by 6 bases and J by 7 bases, with 13 bases left in between. CDR1 and CDR2 from the germline V gene are GTSNPN and SVGIG (reference sequence). CDR3 size: 11 residues. CDR3 in amino acids: CACPRGKEQYF. The CDR3 coding sequence is TGTGCCTGCCCTAGGGGTAAGGAGCAGTACTTC.

This clone was observed a single time. This sequence joins TRBV6-1 and TRBJ2-5; 7 nucleotides align to TRBD2. V lost 2 bases to trimming and J lost 3 bases; unmatched junction nucleotides: 6. The length of the CDR3 is 15 residues. Germline loops: CDR1 MNHNS, CDR2 SASEGT. CDR3 region: CASSEPGRGEETQYF. Written as DNA, the CDR3 is TGTGCCAGCAGTGAACCGGGCCGGGGGGAAGAGACCCAGTACTTC.

This chain connects TRBV24-1 to TRBJ2-7; 7 bases are a match to TRBD1. V lost 4 bases and J lost 6; bases outside the gene matches: 11. CDR3 length equals 15 residues. Germline assignment: CDR1 KGHDR and CDR2 SFDVKD. This CDR3 reads CATSETGTELREQYF. CDR3 bases: TGTGCCACCAGTGAGACCGGGACAGAATTGCGCGAGCAGTACTTC.

The chain couples TRBV10-3 to TRBJ2-7; maybe TRBD1 (5 bases). Looked up from germline, CDR1 is ENHRY and CDR2 is SYGVKD. The CDR3 is 14 amino acids. The ends were cut back, 7 bases at V and 0 bases at J, with 13 bases in the middle. CDR3 bases: TGTGCCATCAAAACAGGAACGGACTCCTACGAGCAGTACTTC. Amino acids: CAIKTGTDSYEQYF.

This rearrangement joins TRBV27 to TRBJ2-4; 8 positions match TRBD2. This CDR3 contains 19 residues. CDR1 is MNHEY, CDR2 SMNVEV, per germline (reference sequence). With V trimmed by 0 bases and J by 0 bases, 10 bases remained unmatched. In DNA form, the CDR3 reads TGTGCCAGCAGTTTATCGGGGCCTTTAGCGGGACTAGCCAAAAACATTCAGTACTTC. It is translated as CASSLSGPLAGLAKNIQYF.

The chain is built from TRBV6-7 and TRBJ2-2; TRBD2 is a possible D gene (5 bases). TRBV6-7 belongs to the ORF category, with a function that is uncertain. Between the trimmed V and J ends, which lost 4 bases and 0 bases, there was a span of 18 bases. This CDR3 comprises 18 residues. CDR3: CASSSPRGENPNTGELFF. For the CDR3, the DNA is TGTGCCAGCAGTTCCCCACGGGGAGAGAATCCGAACACCGGGGAGCTGTTTTTT.